The present T cell receptor beta chain was sequenced within a study of T cell responses to AZD1222 COVID-19 vaccine. Notes on the study in general: Most donors were white British, females outnumbered males, and clonal diversity was possibly underestimated. The CD4 TCRs associated with vaccination extended across spike and predominated at 160-218 and 743-854. Sampling that yielded the repertoires occurred only after the peak T cell response.

Germline CDR1 and CDR2: SGHRS and YFSETQ. The CDR3 consists of 16 residues. Trimming took 2 bases from V and 2 from J; bases not matched to a gene: 6. In regard to this clone: The target antigen is unknown.

Sequenced by immunoSEQ multiplex PCR; TCRdb stores in-frame clones only, minus some. The sample consists of about 100,000 clones, approximately 87% of them appearing once. The source is an adult in good health. Specimen: peripheral blood, collected on day 0 of MenACWY control vaccination. V usage is TRBV5-1 and J usage is TRBJ2-3; TRBD1 matches at 9 bases. CDR3 amino acids: CASSFYRDRVTDTQYF. The DNA of the CDR3 is TGCGCCAGCAGCTTTTACCGGGACAGGGTCACAGATACGCAGTATTTT.